Below are 3 T cell receptor beta chains sequenced from a single sample in a study of blood T cell repertoires in COVID-19 (TCRdb year 2020). Library method: the immunoSEQ multiplex PCR assay. What TCRdb holds here is the immuneACCESS table cut down to in-frame rearrangements. Part of the clones is not present; checked against another copy, under half of the missing clones reflect an unresolved V gene, and the others are unexplained. The sample yields some 97,000 clones; about 88% were counted once. About 6.9% of the sample goes to the ten largest clones. Sequencing was carried out using peripheral blood. Receptor source: a man in his thirties or forties in a cohort sampled during active COVID-19.

This sequence joins TRBV2 and TRBJ1-1; 11 bases map to TRBD1. The V segment lost 7 bases and the J segment 4 bases; nucleotides outside the gene matches: 2. The CDR3 is made up of 13 amino acids. CDR1 SNHLY and CDR2 FYNNEI come from the germline V gene. The CDR3 DNA reads as TGTGCCAGCAATGGACAGGGGGCCACTGAAGCTTTCTTT. Residues: CASNGQGATEAFF.

The V gene is TRBV6-1, the J gene TRBJ1-2; the match to TRBD1 covers 8 bases. Germline V lookup: CDR1 MNHNS, CDR2 SASEGT. The V gene end was trimmed by 2 bases and the J gene end by 8 bases; junction bases not matched to a gene: 7. This CDR3 comprises 14 residues. The CDR3 nucleotides are TGTGCCAGCAGTGAAACAGGGGGACGTGAGGGCTACACCTTC. Amino acid sequence: CASSETGGREGYTF.

The chain uses TRBV12-3 or TRBV12-4 and TRBJ1-1; 7 nucleotides align to TRBD1. V lost 2 bases, J lost 9 bases, and 6 bases stayed unmatched. The CDR3 covers 13 residues. Here the CDR3 DNA reads TGTGCCAGCAGTTTAAGGGGGACAGTTAAAGCTTTCTTT. It specifies CASSLRGTVKAFF.